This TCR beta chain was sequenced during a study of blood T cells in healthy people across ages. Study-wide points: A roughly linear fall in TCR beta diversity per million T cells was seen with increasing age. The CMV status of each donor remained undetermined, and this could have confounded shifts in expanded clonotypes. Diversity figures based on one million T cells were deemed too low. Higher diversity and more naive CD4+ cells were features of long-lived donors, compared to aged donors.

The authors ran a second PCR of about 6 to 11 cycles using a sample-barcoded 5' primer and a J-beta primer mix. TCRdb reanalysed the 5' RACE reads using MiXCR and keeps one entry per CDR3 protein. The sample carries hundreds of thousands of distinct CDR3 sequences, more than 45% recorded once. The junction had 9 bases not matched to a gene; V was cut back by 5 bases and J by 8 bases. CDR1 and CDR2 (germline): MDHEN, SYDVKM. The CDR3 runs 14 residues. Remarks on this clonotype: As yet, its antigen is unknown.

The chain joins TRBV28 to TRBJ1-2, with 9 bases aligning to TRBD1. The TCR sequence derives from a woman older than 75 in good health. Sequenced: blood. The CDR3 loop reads CASSDSGTGIGYTF. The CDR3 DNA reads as TGTGCCAGCAGTGACTCCGGGACAGGGATCGGCTACACCTTC.